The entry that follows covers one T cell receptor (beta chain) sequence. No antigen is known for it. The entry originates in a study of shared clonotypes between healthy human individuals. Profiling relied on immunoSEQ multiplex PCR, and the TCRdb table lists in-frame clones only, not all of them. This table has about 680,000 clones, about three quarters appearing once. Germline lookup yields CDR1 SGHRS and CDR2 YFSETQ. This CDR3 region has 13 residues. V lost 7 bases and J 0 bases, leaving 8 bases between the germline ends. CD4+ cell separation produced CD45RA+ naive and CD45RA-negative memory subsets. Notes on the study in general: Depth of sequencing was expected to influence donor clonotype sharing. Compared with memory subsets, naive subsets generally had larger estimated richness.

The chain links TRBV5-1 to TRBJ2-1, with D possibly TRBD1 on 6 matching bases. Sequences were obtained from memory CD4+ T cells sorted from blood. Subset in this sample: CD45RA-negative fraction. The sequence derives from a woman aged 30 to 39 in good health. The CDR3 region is CASSGVSYNEQFF. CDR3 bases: TGCGCCAGCTCAGGGGTCTCCTACAATGAGCAGTTCTTC. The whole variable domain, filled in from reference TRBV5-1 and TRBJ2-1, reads KAGVTQTPRYLIKTRGQQVTLSCSPISGHRSVSWYQQTPGQGLQFLFEYFSETQRNKGNFPGRFSGRQFSNSRSEMNVSTLELGDSALYLCASSGVSYNEQFFGPGTRLTVL.